This TCR beta chain comes out of a study of blood T cell repertoires in COVID-19. The CDR3 sequence is 14 residues long. V was shortened by 3 bases and J by 7 bases, with 15 bases between the two germline ends. Germline assignment: CDR1 LGHNA and CDR2 YNFKEQ. This table comes from immunoSEQ multiplex PCR, and its TCRdb copy is limited to in-frame clones, with some not included. In the table there are 150,000 to 200,000 clones, approximately 86% of which are singletons. Sequenced material: peripheral blood. The chain is built from TRBV4-2 and TRBJ1-2; perhaps TRBD1 as D (6 bases). This TCR was sampled from a man aged 70 or older with acute or convalescent COVID-19. The CDR3 DNA reads TGTGCCAGCAGCCAGGTTCAGGGGCCGGGTGGCTACACCTTC. Amino acid sequence: CASSQVQGPGGYTF.